The 14 T cell receptor beta chains below were found in one sample sequenced in a study of T cell responses to AZD1222 COVID-19 vaccine. Produced via immunoSEQ multiplex PCR; TCRdb's table is partial and in-frame only. The sample shows roughly 110,000 clones, around 91% of them seen only once. The sample in question was peripheral blood, obtained on day 0 of AZD1222 vaccination. Source of these receptors: an adult in good health.

This chain connects TRBV29-1 to TRBJ2-5; unclear D gene. The CDR3 covers 10 residues. V was shortened by 7 bases and J by 5 bases, with 8 bases between the two germline ends. The germline CDR1 and CDR2 sequences are SQVTM and ANQGSEA. For the CDR3, the DNA is TGCAGCGCCTGGTCTGAGACCCAGTACTTC. Residues: CSAWSETQYF. Based on the CDR3 plus reference TRBV29-1 and TRBJ2-5, the full variable domain is SAVISQKPSRDICQRGTSLTIQCQVDSQVTMMFWYRQQPGQSLTLIATANQGSEATYESGFVIDKFPISRPNLTFSTLTVSNMSPEDSSIYLCSAWSETQYFGPGTRLLVL.

As regards this clone: The sample has other DNA sequences that encode this CDR3 too. The chain couples TRBV28 to TRBJ2-1; weak D call: TRBD2 (5 bases). The CDR3 consists of 15 residues. Trimming took 5 bases from V and 0 from J, leaving 11 bases between them. Germline CDR1 is MDHEN and CDR2 is SYDVKM. The CDR3 bases are TGTGCCAGCAGTCCACCGGCGGGCTCCTACAATGAGCAGTTCTTC. Protein product: CASSPPAGSYNEQFF.

This rearrangement joins TRBV19 to TRBJ1-1; possible D gene TRBD1, 5 bases. The CDR3 runs 13 residues. Trimming removed 11 bases from V and 0 bases from J, with 13 bases in between. The germline V gene encodes CDR1 LNHDA and CDR2 SQIVND (reference sequence). CDR3 DNA: TGTGCCGGCTCGGAGACAGTGAACACTGAAGCTTTCTTT. Translated: CAGSETVNTEAFF. The full variable domain, with the rest looked up from reference TRBV19 and TRBJ1-1, is DGGITQSPKYLFRKEGQNVTLSCEQNLNHDAMYWYRQDPGQGLRLIYYSQIVNDFQKGDIAEGYSVSREKKESFPLTVTSAQKNPTAFYLCAGSETVNTEAFFGQGTRLTVV.

The gene calls are TRBV11-3 and TRBJ2-2; D is possibly TRBD1 or TRBD2 (5 bases each). Per germline, CDR1 SGHNT and CDR2 YENEEA. The V end was cut by 0 bases, the J end by 2 bases, with 10 bases between. CDR3 size: 16 residues. CDR3 sequence reads: CASSLDLGGNTGELFF. The CDR3 DNA reads as TGTGCCAGCAGCTTAGATCTTGGGGGAAACACCGGGGAGCTGTTTTTT.

The genes are TRBV3-1 (or the pseudogene TRBV3-2) and TRBJ2-2; D not resolved. From germline, CDR1 is LGHDT and CDR2 YNNKEL (reference sequence). The V end was cut by 1 base, the J end by 7 bases, with 7 bases between. The CDR3 has 13 amino acids. CDR3 sequence reads: CASSQVSLGELFF. Written as DNA, the CDR3 is TGTGCCAGCAGCCAAGTCTCACTCGGGGAGCTGTTTTTT.

The rearrangement uses TRBV7-8 and TRBJ1-2, with TRBD1 matching 7 bases. Trimming removed 2 bases from V and 2 bases from J; junction bases left unmatched: 8. The CDR3 length is 16 residues. Germline CDR1 SGHVS, CDR2 FQNEAQ. The CDR3: CASSLRRGQTNYGYTF. CDR3 DNA sequence: TGTGCCAGCAGCTTAAGACGGGGACAGACGAACTATGGCTACACCTTC.

This clone was seen just once. The rearrangement uses TRBV18 and TRBJ1-4, with D maybe TRBD1 (6 bases). The CDR3 is 18 residues long. Germline V CDR1 and CDR2: KGHSH, LQKENI. Trimming stripped 2 bases from V and 2 bases from J, with 18 bases between. CDR3: CASSPYGGGSSTNEKLFF. The DNA of the CDR3 is TGTGCCAGCTCACCATATGGGGGCGGGTCGTCGACTAATGAAAAACTGTTTTTT. The whole variable domain, remainder taken from reference TRBV18 and TRBJ1-4, is NAGVMQNPRHLVRRRGQEARLRCSPMKGHSHVYWYRQLPEEGLKFMVYLQKENIIDESGMPKERFSAEFPKEGPSILRIQQVVRGDSAAYFCASSPYGGGSSTNEKLFFGSGTQLSVL.

This chain links TRBV6-5 with TRBJ2-7; TRBD2 agrees at 7 bases. This CDR3 is built from 14 residues. The junction had 8 bases not matched to a gene; V was cut back by 7 bases and J by 2 bases. Per the germline V gene, CDR1 is MNHEY and CDR2 is SVGAGI. CDR3 nucleotides: TGTGCCAGCACCAGAAGCGGGGCACCCTACGAGCAGTACTTC. Protein product: CASTRSGAPYEQYF.

The V call is TRBV5-6, the J call TRBJ2-3, with 7 bases matching TRBD1. The V gene end was trimmed by 4 bases and the J gene end by 2 bases; junction bases not matched to a gene: 7. The CDR3 runs to 15 residues. Germline CDR1 SGHDT, CDR2 YYEEEE. CDR3 protein: CASSQGQTTTDTQYF. The CDR3 DNA sequence: TGTGCCAGCAGCCAGGGACAGACTACCACAGATACGCAGTATTTT.

V and J are TRBV9 and TRBJ2-6; D unclear. CDR1 SGDLS and CDR2 YYNGEE come from the germline V gene. The CDR3 contains 15 residues. Deletions cut 1 base from V and 1 base from J, with 6 bases between. The CDR3 reads CASSVLPSGANVLTF. The CDR3 nucleotides are TGTGCCAGCAGCGTACTGCCTTCTGGGGCCAACGTCCTGACTTTC.

This clone has just one count. The rearrangement joins TRBV6-4 to TRBJ1-2, with D uncertain. Germline assignment: CDR1 MRHNA and CDR2 SNTAGT. The CDR3 loop spans 14 amino acids. With 2 bases removed from V and 7 bases from J, the gap between germline ends came to 14 bases. CDR3 bases: TGTGCCAGCAGTGACGGGCAAACCTCTGGTGGCTACACCTTC. Its translation: CASSDGQTSGGYTF.

CDR3 region: CASSPKSDRAEQFF. Here the CDR3 DNA reads TGTGCCAGCTCACCTAAGTCGGACAGGGCCGAGCAGTTCTTC. The chain is built from TRBV18 and TRBJ2-1; 8 bases line up with TRBD1. After removal of 3 bases from V and 10 bases from J, the junction contained 8 bases not matched to a gene. Germline V gives CDR1 KGHSH, CDR2 LQKENI. This CDR3 is 14 amino acids long.

The rearrangement links TRBV13 to TRBJ2-5; D gene uncertain. The CDR3 runs to 17 residues. Germline CDR1 reads PRHDT; CDR2 reads FYEKMQ (reference sequence). The ends were cut back, 3 bases at V and 2 bases at J, with 19 bases in the middle. For the CDR3, the DNA is TGTGCCAGCAGCTTGGGTGTCGGTGGGGTAAAACAAGAGACCCAGTACTTC. Its translation is CASSLGVGGVKQETQYF.

The chain recombines TRBV7-2 with TRBJ1-5; D perhaps matches TRBD1 (6 bases). Germline values: CDR1 SGHTA, CDR2 FQGNSA. The CDR3 loop spans 17 amino acids. The V gene lost 3 bases and the J gene lost 0 bases, with 15 bases spanning the gap. DNA of the CDR3: TGTGCCAGCAGCTTCCACGCAGGGGTTGATAGCAATCAGCCCCAGCATTTT. Its protein product is CASSFHAGVDSNQPQHF.